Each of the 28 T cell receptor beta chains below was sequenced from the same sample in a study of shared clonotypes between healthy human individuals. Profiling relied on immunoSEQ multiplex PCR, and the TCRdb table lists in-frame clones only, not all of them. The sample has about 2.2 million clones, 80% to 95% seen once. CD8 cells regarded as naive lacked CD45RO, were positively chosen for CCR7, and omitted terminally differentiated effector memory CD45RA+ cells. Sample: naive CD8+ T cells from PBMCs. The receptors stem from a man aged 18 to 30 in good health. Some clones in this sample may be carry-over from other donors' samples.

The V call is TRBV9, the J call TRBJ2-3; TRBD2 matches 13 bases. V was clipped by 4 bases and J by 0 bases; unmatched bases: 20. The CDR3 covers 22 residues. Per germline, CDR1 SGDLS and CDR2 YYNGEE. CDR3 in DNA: TGTGCCAGCAGCCATGTGGGGGGCATATTGGGGACTAGCGGGACTAGCACAGATACGCAGTATTTT. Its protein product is CASSHVGGILGTSGTSTDTQYF. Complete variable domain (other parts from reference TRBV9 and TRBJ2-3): DSGVTQTPKHLITATGQRVTLRCSPRSGDLSVYWYQQSLDQGLQFLIQYYNGEERAKGNILERFSAQQFPDLHSELNLSSLELGDSALYFCASSHVGGILGTSGTSTDTQYFGPGTRLTVL.

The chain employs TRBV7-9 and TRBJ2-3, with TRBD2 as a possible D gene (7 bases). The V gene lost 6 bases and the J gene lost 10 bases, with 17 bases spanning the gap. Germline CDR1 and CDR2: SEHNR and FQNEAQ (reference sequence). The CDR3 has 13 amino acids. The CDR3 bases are TGTGCCAGCAGAGACGGGGGGCGGATGGCGCAGTATTTT. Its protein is CASRDGGRMAQYF.

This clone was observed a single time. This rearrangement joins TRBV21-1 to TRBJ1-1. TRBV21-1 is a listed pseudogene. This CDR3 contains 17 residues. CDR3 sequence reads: CASSIPGGQARDTEAFF. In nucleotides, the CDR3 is TGTGCCAGCAGCATACCGGGTGGGCAGGCAAGGGACACTGAAGCTTTCTTT.

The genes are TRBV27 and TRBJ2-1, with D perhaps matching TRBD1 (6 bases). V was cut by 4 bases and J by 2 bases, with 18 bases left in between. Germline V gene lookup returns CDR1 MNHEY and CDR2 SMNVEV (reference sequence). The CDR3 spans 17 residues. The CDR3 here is CASSSSTGPRTYNEQFF. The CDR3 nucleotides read TGTGCCAGCAGTTCCTCTACAGGGCCCAGAACCTACAATGAGCAGTTCTTC.

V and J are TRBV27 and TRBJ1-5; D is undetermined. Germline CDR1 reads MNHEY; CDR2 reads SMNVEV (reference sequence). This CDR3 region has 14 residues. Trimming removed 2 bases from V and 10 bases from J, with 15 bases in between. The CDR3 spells CASSLGTLQGPQHF. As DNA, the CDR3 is TGTGCCAGCAGTTTAGGAACCTTACAAGGTCCCCAGCATTTT.

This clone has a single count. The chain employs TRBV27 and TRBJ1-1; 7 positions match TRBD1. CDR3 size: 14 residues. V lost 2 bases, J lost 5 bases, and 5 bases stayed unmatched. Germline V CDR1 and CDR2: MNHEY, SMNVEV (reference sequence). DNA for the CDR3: TGTGCCAGCAGTTTAAGGGGGCTTGATACTGAAGCTTTCTTT. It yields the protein CASSLRGLDTEAFF.

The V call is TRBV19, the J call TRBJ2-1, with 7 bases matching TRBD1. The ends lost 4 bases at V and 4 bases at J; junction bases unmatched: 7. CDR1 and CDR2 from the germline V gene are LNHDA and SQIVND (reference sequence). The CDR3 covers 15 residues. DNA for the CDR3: TGTGCCAGTAGTAGACCGACAGGGCCGTACAATGAGCAGTTCTTC. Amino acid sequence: CASSRPTGPYNEQFF.

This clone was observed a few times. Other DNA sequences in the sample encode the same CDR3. The CDR3 region has the DNA TGTGCCAGCAGCCCACCAATGAACACTGAAGCTTTCTTT. This translates into CASSPPMNTEAFF. The chain combines TRBV7-9 with TRBJ1-1, with D hard to call. This CDR3 is 13 amino acids long. Germline CDR1 SEHNR, CDR2 FQNEAQ (reference sequence). Trimming removed 5 bases from V and 0 bases from J, with 7 bases in between.

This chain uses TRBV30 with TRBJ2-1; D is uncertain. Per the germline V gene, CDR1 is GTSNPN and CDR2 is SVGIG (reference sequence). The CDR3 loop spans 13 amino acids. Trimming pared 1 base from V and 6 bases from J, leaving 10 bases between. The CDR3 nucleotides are TGTGCCTGGAGTGGGATACTCCTCAATGAGCAGTTCTTC. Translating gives CAWSGILLNEQFF.

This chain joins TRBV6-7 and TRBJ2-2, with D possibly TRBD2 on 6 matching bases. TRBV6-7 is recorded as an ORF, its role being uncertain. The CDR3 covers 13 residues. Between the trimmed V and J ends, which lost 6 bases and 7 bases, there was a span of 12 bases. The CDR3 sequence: CASRGRFGGELFF. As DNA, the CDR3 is TGTGCCAGCAGGGGGAGGTTCGGCGGGGAGCTGTTTTTT.

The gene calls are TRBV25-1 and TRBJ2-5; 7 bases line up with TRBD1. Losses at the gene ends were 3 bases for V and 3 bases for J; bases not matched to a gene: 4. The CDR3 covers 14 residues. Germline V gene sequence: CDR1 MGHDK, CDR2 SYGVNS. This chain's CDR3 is CASSDWGTEETQYF. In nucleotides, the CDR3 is TGTGCCAGCAGTGATTGGGGGACAGAAGAGACCCAGTACTTC.

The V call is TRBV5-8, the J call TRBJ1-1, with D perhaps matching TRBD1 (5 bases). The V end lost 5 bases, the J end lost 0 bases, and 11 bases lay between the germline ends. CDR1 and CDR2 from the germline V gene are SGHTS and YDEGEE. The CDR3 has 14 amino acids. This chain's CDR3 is CASRGAEMNTEAFF. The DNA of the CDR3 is TGTGCCAGCAGAGGGGCGGAGATGAACACTGAAGCTTTCTTT.

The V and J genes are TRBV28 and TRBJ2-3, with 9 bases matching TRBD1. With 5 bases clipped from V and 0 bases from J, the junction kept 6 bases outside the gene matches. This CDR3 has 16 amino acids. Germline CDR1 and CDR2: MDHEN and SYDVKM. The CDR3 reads CASSRQGGSSTDTQYF. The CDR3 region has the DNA TGTGCCAGCAGTCGACAGGGGGGGTCTAGCACAGATACGCAGTATTTT.

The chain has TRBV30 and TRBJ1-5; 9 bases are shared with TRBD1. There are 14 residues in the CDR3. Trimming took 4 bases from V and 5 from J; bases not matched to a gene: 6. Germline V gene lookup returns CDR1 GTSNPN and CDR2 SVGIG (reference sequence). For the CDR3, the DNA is TGTGCCTGGACGGGGACAGGGTTTTATCAGCCCCAGCATTTT. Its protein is CAWTGTGFYQPQHF. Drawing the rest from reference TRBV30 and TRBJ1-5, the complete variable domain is SQTIHQWPATLVQPVGSPLSLECTVEGTSNPNLYWYRQAAGRGLQLLFYSVGIGQISSEVPQNLSASRPQDRQFILSSKKLLLSDSGFYLCAWTGTGFYQPQHFGDGTRLSIL.

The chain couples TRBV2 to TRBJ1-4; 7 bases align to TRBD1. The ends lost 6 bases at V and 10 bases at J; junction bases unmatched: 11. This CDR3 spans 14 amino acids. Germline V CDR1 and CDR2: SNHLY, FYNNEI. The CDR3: CASRGGFQASKLFF. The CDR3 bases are TGTGCCAGCAGAGGGGGCTTCCAGGCATCAAAACTGTTTTTT.

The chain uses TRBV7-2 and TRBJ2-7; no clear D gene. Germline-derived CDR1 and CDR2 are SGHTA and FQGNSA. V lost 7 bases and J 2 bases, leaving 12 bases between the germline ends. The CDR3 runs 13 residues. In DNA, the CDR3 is TGTGCCAGCACCTCCCGACTCACCTACGAGCAGTACTTC. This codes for CASTSRLTYEQYF.

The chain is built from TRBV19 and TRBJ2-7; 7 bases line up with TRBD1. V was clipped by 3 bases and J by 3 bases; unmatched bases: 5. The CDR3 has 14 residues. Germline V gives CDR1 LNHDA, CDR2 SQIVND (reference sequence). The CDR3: CASSIFRDSYEQYF. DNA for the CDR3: TGTGCCAGTAGTATTTTCCGGGACAGCTACGAGCAGTACTTC.

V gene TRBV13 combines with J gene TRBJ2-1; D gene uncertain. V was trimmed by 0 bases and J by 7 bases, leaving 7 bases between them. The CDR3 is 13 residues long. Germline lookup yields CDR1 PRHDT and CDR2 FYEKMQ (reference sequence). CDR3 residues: CASSLGARNEQFF. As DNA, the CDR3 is TGTGCCAGCAGCTTAGGCGCTAGGAATGAGCAGTTCTTC.

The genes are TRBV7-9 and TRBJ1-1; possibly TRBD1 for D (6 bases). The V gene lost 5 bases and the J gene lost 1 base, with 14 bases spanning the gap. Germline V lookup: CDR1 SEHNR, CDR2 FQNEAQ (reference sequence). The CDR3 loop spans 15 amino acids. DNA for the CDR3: TGTGCCAGCAGCCCTAGGGGACACGAGAACACTGAAGCTTTCTTT. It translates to CASSPRGHENTEAFF.

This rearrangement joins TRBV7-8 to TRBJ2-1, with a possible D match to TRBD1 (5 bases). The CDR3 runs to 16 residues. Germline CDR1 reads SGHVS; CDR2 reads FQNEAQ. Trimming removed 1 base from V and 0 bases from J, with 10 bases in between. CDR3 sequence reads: CASSLEGQSSYNEQFF. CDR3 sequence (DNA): TGTGCCAGCAGCTTAGAGGGGCAGAGCTCCTACAATGAGCAGTTCTTC. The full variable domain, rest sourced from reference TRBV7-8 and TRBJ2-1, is GAGVSQSPRYKVAKRGQDVALRCDPISGHVSLFWYQQALGQGPEFLTYFQNEAQLDKSGLPSDRFFAERPEGSVSTLKIQRTQQEDSAVYLCASSLEGQSSYNEQFFGPGTRLTVL.

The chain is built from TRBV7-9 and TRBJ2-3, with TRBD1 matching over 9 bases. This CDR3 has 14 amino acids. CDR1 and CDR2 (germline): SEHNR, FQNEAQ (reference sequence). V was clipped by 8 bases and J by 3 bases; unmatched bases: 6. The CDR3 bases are TGTGCCAGCCCGGAGGGACAGGGAACAGATACGCAGTATTTT. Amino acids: CASPEGQGTDTQYF.

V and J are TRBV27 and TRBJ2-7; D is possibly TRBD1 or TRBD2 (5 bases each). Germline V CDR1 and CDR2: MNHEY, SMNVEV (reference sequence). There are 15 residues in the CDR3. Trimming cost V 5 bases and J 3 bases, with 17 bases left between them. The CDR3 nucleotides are TGTGCCAGCAGTCCTACAAAAGGGACGTACTACGAGCAGTACTTC. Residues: CASSPTKGTYYEQYF.

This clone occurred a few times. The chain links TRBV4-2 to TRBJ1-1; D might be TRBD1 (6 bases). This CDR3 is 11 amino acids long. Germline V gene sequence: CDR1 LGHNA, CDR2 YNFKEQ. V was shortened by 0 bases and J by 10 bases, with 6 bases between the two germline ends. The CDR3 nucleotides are TGTGCCAGCAGCCAAGACAGGGGAGCTTTCTTT. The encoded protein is CASSQDRGAFF.

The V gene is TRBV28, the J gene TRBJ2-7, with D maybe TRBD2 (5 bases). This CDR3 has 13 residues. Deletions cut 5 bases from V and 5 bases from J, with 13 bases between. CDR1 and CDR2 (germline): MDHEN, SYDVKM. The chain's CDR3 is CASSKTTIHEQYF. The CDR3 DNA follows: TGTGCCAGCAGTAAGACTACAATCCACGAGCAGTACTTC.

The CDR3 sequence: CSAREGGRETQYF. The DNA for the CDR3 is TGCAGCGCCCGCGAGGGGGGCAGGGAGACCCAGTACTTC. The chain is built from TRBV29-1 and TRBJ2-5; D could derive from TRBD1 or TRBD2 (6 bases each). Germline V lookup: CDR1 SQVTM, CDR2 ANQGSEA. Between the trimmed V and J ends, which lost 7 bases and 5 bases, there was a span of 17 bases. CDR3 length: 13 amino acids.

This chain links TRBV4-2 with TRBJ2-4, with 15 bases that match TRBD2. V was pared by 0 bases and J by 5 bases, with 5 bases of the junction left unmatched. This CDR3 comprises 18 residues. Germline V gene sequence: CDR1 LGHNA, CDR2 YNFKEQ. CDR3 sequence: CASSQDRTSGRDQNIQYF. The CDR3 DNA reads TGTGCCAGCAGCCAAGATCGGACTAGCGGGAGGGACCAAAACATTCAGTACTTC.

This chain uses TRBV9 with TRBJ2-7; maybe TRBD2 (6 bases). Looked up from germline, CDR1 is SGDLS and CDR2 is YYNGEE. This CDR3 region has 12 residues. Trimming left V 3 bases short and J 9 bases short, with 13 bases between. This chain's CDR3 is CASSGEAARQYF. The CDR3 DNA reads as TGTGCCAGCAGCGGGGAGGCGGCACGGCAGTACTTC.

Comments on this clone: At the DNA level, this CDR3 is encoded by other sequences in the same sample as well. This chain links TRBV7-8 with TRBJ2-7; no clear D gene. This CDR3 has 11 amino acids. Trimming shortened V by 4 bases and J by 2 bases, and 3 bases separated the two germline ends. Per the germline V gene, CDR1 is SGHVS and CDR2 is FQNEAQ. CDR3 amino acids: CASSSAYEQYF. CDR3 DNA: TGTGCCAGCAGCTCGGCCTACGAGCAGTACTTC.